Shown below are 22 T cell receptor beta chains from a single sample sequenced in a study of control samples from healthy donors and cancer patients. Only in-frame clones appear in the TCRdb table, and some are missing; sequencing was by immunoSEQ multiplex PCR. Of some 90,000 clones in the sample, around nine tenths were seen once. Sequenced sample: blood. The receptors originated from a woman aged 60-70 years in good health.

The CDR3 sequence is CASSLGDGKHQPQHF. The CDR3 region has the DNA TGTGCCAGCAGCTTAGGGGACGGCAAGCATCAGCCCCAGCATTTT. The rearrangement joins TRBV11-2 to TRBJ1-5; maybe TRBD1 (5 bases). Germline CDR1 is SGHAT and CDR2 is FQNNGV. Trimming removed 1 base at V and 5 bases at J, with 12 bases between. CDR3 length: 15 amino acids.

The chain joins TRBV5-4 to TRBJ2-7; 11 positions match TRBD2. V lost 4 bases to trimming and J lost 3 bases; unmatched junction nucleotides: 6. Germline values: CDR1 SGHNT, CDR2 YYREEE (reference sequence). CDR3 length: 15 amino acids. DNA of the CDR3: TGTGCCAGCAGCCAGCCGGGACTAGCGGACTACGAGCAGTACTTC. Its translation is CASSQPGLADYEQYF.

This chain connects TRBV18 to TRBJ1-1, with 7 bases aligning to TRBD1. Germline CDR1 is KGHSH and CDR2 is LQKENI. V gave up 3 bases and J gave up 5 bases; unmatched junction bases: 6. The CDR3 runs to 14 residues. Here the CDR3 reads CASSPYRGTTEAFF. The CDR3 DNA reads TGTGCCAGCTCACCGTACAGGGGTACGACTGAAGCTTTCTTT.

About this clone: The junction and the germline gene differ at one end; a read error may be behind it. The chain has TRBV5-1 and TRBJ2-7; 11 nucleotides agree with TRBD2. Germline CDR1 is SGHRS and CDR2 is YFSETQ. This CDR3 contains 18 residues. The CDR3 loop reads CASSLGLAGGRSSYEQYF. CDR3 sequence (DNA): TGCGCCAGCAGTTTGGGGCTAGCGGGGGGCCGAAGCTCCTACGAGCAGTACTTC.

The rearrangement joins TRBV23-1 to TRBJ2-4; 8 bases match TRBD2. TRBV23-1 counts as an open reading frame of uncertain function. V dropped 2 bases and J dropped 6; count of bases not matched to a gene: 6. This CDR3 comprises 15 residues. In DNA form, the CDR3 reads TGCGCCAGCAGTCAACGTATACTAGCGGCAAACATTCAGTACTTC. Its protein is CASSQRILAANIQYF.

The chain couples TRBV29-1 to TRBJ2-4; no definite D call. Germline loops: CDR1 SQVTM, CDR2 ANQGSEA. The CDR3 extends over 13 amino acids. The germline V and J ends were trimmed by 0 bases and 0 bases, with 3 bases remaining between them. Here the CDR3 DNA reads TGCAGCGTTGAAGATCTAGCCAAAAACATTCAGTACTTC. Protein: CSVEDLAKNIQYF. Using reference TRBV29-1 and TRBJ2-4 for the parts outside the CDR3, the full variable domain is SAVISQKPSRDICQRGTSLTIQCQVDSQVTMMFWYRQQPGQSLTLIATANQGSEATYESGFVIDKFPISRPNLTFSTLTVSNMSPEDSSIYLCSVEDLAKNIQYFGAGTRLSVL.

The rearrangement uses TRBV28 and TRBJ1-1; weak D call: TRBD1 (5 bases). The CDR3 spans 11 residues. Germline V gene lookup returns CDR1 MDHEN and CDR2 SYDVKM. V was trimmed by 7 bases and J by 5 bases, leaving 8 bases between them. The DNA of the CDR3 is TGTGCCAGCACGGGGCGGACTGAAGCTTTCTTT. Translating gives CASTGRTEAFF.

The rearrangement uses TRBV19 and TRBJ1-5, with unresolved D. Germline assignment: CDR1 LNHDA and CDR2 SQIVND (reference sequence). The CDR3 totals 14 residues. The V and J ends lost 4 bases and 0 bases respectively, with 7 bases between them. The CDR3 region has the DNA TGTGCCAGTAGTAGGAGAGATAGCAATCAGCCCCAGCATTTT. It translates to CASSRRDSNQPQHF.

This chain links TRBV6-5 with TRBJ1-2; 7 bases are a match to TRBD1. Germline loops: CDR1 MNHEY, CDR2 SVGAGI. Trimming took 6 bases from V and 8 from J; bases not matched to a gene: 12. This CDR3 comprises 14 residues. The CDR3, as DNA: TGTGCCAGCAGCTTAAACCAGGGGGGAAGGGGCTACACCTTC. The encoded protein is CASSLNQGGRGYTF.

This clone occurred a few times. The rearrangement joins TRBV4-1 to TRBJ2-1; D unresolved. The CDR3 has 13 residues. Germline CDR1 is MGHRA and CDR2 is YSYEKL. Deletions cut 1 base from V and 9 bases from J, with 10 bases between. In nucleotides, the CDR3 is TGCGCCAGCAGCCAAGGTGTGTGGAGTGAGCAGTTCTTC. Translating it yields CASSQGVWSEQFF.

The V gene is TRBV14, the J gene TRBJ2-5; no clear D. The CDR3 runs to 15 residues. CDR1 is SGHDN, CDR2 FVKESK, per germline. V lost 4 bases, J lost 5 bases, and 17 bases lay in between. The CDR3 region is CASSLMTDTLETQYF. CDR3 in DNA: TGTGCCAGCAGCCTCATGACGGATACCCTTGAGACCCAGTACTTC.

The chain carries TRBV5-1 and TRBJ2-7; TRBD1 matches 8 bases. The CDR3 totals 14 residues. Looked up from germline, CDR1 is SGHRS and CDR2 is YFSETQ. V gave up 3 bases and J gave up 4 bases; unmatched junction bases: 6. CDR3 region: CASSSGTGGYEQYF. The CDR3 DNA reads TGCGCCAGCAGCTCCGGGACAGGAGGTTACGAGCAGTACTTC.

This sequence joins TRBV7-9 and TRBJ1-2; D may be TRBD1 (5 bases). This CDR3 contains 16 residues. The germline gives CDR1 SEHNR, CDR2 FQNEAQ (reference sequence). V was shortened by 1 base and J by 1 base, with 13 bases between the two germline ends. The CDR3 here is CASSLEWGTGNYGYTF. The CDR3 DNA sequence: TGTGCCAGCAGCTTAGAATGGGGCACGGGTAACTATGGCTACACCTTC.

The chain uses TRBV5-1 and TRBJ2-5, with a tentative D call TRBD1 (5 bases). The germline V gene encodes CDR1 SGHRS and CDR2 YFSETQ. Deletions cut 0 bases from V and 5 bases from J, with 8 bases between. The CDR3 length is 13 residues. The CDR3 sequence is CASSLVGLETQYF. The CDR3 DNA sequence: TGCGCCAGCAGCTTGGTGGGGCTGGAGACCCAGTACTTC. Filled out from reference TRBV5-1 and TRBJ2-5, the complete variable domain reads KAGVTQTPRYLIKTRGQQVTLSCSPISGHRSVSWYQQTPGQGLQFLFEYFSETQRNKGNFPGRFSGRQFSNSRSEMNVSTLELGDSALYLCASSLVGLETQYFGPGTRLLVL.

The rearrangement joins TRBV5-1 to TRBJ1-2, with 8 bases fitting TRBD1. Germline V gene data show CDR1 as SGHRS and CDR2 as YFSETQ. The CDR3 loop spans 15 amino acids. V trimming: 4 bases; J trimming: 8 bases; junction bases outside the gene matches: 13. CDR3 loop: CASSPRPDREVGYTF. In DNA form, the CDR3 reads TGCGCCAGCAGCCCACGCCCGGACAGGGAGGTCGGCTACACCTTC.

The V gene is TRBV7-8, the J gene TRBJ2-3; D unresolved. V shed 5 bases and J shed 4 bases, with 7 bases lying between them. The CDR3 consists of 12 residues. Germline V gene lookup returns CDR1 SGHVS and CDR2 FQNEAQ. In DNA form, the CDR3 reads TGTGCCAGCAGCCTTCGGGCAGATACGCAGTATTTT. Translation: CASSLRADTQYF.

This chain connects TRBV5-5 to TRBJ1-4, with D hard to call. Germline V gene sequence: CDR1 SGHKS, CDR2 YYEKEE (reference sequence). Between the trimmed V and J ends, which lost 2 bases and 8 bases, there was a span of 13 bases. The length of the CDR3 is 14 residues. The CDR3 here is CASSFGYAGEKLFF. In DNA form, the CDR3 reads TGTGCCAGCAGCTTCGGGTACGCCGGGGAAAAACTGTTTTTT. The full variable domain, in which reference TRBV5-5 and TRBJ1-4 provide the parts outside the CDR3, is DAGVTQSPTHLIKTRGQQVTLRCSPISGHKSVSWYQQVLGQGPQFIFQYYEKEERGRGNFPDRFSARQFPNYSSELNVNALLLGDSALYLCASSFGYAGEKLFFGSGTQLSVL.

This clone came up once. The chain has TRBV7-6 and TRBJ2-7, with no clear D. The CDR3 runs to 14 residues. Germline V CDR1 and CDR2: SGHVS, FNYEAQ. The V end lost 5 bases, the J end lost 3 bases, and 14 bases lay between the germline ends. The CDR3 spells CASSPTSPGYEQYF. The CDR3, as DNA: TGTGCCAGCAGCCCCACCTCTCCGGGCTACGAGCAGTACTTC.

The rearrangement uses TRBV6-4 and TRBJ2-3; 9 nucleotides line up with TRBD2. With V trimmed by 3 bases and J by 3 bases, 4 bases remained unmatched. CDR3 length equals 15 residues. Germline loops: CDR1 MRHNA, CDR2 SNTAGT. CDR3 DNA sequence: TGTGCCAGCAGTGAAGCGGGGGGTACGACAGATACGCAGTATTTT. It translates to CASSEAGGTTDTQYF.

This clone was counted once. The chain links TRBV6-5 to TRBJ1-2; 8 bases line up with TRBD1. The V gene end was trimmed by 6 bases and the J gene end by 2 bases; junction bases not matched to a gene: 5. CDR1 and CDR2 from the germline V gene are MNHEY and SVGAGI. The CDR3 has 14 residues. For the CDR3, the DNA is TGTGCCAGCAGAATCGACAGGGGAAACTATGGCTACACCTTC. It yields the protein CASRIDRGNYGYTF.

This chain links TRBV2 with TRBJ2-1; TRBD1 aligns across 7 bases. CDR1 and CDR2 (germline): SNHLY, FYNNEI. The CDR3 totals 14 residues. Germline trimming cut 2 bases from V and 5 bases from J; bases unmatched to any gene: 3. CDR3 in amino acids: CASSERTGDNEQFF. The CDR3 DNA reads as TGTGCCAGCAGTGAAAGGACAGGAGACAATGAGCAGTTCTTC.

The chain is built from TRBV29-1 and TRBJ2-7, with TRBD1 matching 8 bases. Looked up from germline, CDR1 is SQVTM and CDR2 is ANQGSEA. The V and J ends lost 4 bases and 7 bases, in that order; junction bases with no gene match: 6. The CDR3 is 12 residues long. CDR3 protein: CSVVTGGREQYF. The CDR3 DNA reads as TGCAGCGTTGTAACAGGGGGTCGAGAGCAGTACTTC.